This TCR beta chain was identified in a study of beta chain features in type 1 diabetes (dated by TCRdb to between 2018 and 2020). In the study overall: No differences in mean age, gender distribution, total cell number or subset yield were found between patients and healthy donors. A total of about 100,000,000 sorted cells were examined across all samples, and RNA yield correlated strongly with the number of cells per subset. The study compared TCRB repertoires of sorted circulating CD4+ T cell subsets between recently diagnosed type 1 diabetes patients and matched healthy donors. Regulatory and stem cell-like memory subsets were obtained from only 8 patients and about 8 healthy donors, while naive and central memory subsets were obtained from all 30 or so donors. General study outcomes and caveats: The naive, central memory and regulatory TCRB repertoires appeared to resemble one another more closely among patients than among healthy donors. Because small numbers of individuals were included in the HLA sub-analyses, any influence of HLA type on TCRB rearrangement was left unresolved. PCR may preferentially amplify shorter templates, but because patient and control samples were amplified and corrected together, any resulting skew would affect both groups equally. Fewer insertions and more nucleotide deletions at VDJ recombination sites were observed in patients with type 1 diabetes, implying thymic rearrangement abnormalities. In all four CD4+ subsets, TCRB CDR3 length was moderately but significantly shorter in type 1 diabetes patients. Because cDNA was sequenced instead of genomic DNA, activated cells with high expression could be over-represented, although the groups did not differ in activation or CD3 levels.

The entire isolated RNA was reverse transcribed using the High Capacity cDNA Reverse Transcription Kit, and thus expressed TCRB transcripts were sequenced. Naive, central memory and regulatory T cell samples underwent deep immunoSEQ sequencing, averaging about 3.57 million total reads per sample. Sorted cells were lysed in RLT buffer, and RNA was extracted using DNase-treated RNeasy Micro or Mini kits according to cell number. Each cell subset was processed on its own to prevent cross-contamination, while patient and healthy donor samples were processed together. TCRB sequences were amplified from cDNA with the immunoSEQ multiplex PCR, producing 87-bp fragments spanning the CDR3 region. Sequencing of the amplicons was done on the Illumina HiSeq platform. As for how the authors treated the data: Synthetic template baselines were used to correct PCR bias computationally, reads within Hamming distance 2 were collapsed, and singletons that could not be merged were discarded. Reads were aligned against IMGT so that V, D and J genes, CDR3 length and insertions or deletions at six rearrangement sites could be assigned. Within each subset, clonotype counts were normalized to sorted cell number, after which true diversity and Gini coefficients were computed with the tcR R package. The overlap coefficient, calculated on TCRB nucleotide sequences, was used to measure repertoire sharing. Out-of-frame TCRB sequences from naive cells were analyzed to stand in for the pre-selection repertoire. TCRdb re-hosts the immuneACCESS table, in-frame sequences only. Its copies lack some clones; in the studies checked, an unresolved V gene accounts for under half of them, and the cause for the rest is not known. The D gene and trimming were derived from the DNA, and the V and J assignments and clone size from that table. This sample lists over 700,000 clones; around a sixth were detected once. The biggest ten clones account for 0.02% to 0.03% of the sample.

This clone was picked up a small number of times. Its antigen remains undetermined. Qualities for individual bases were not recorded, and no much larger clone is one base off. Each donor gave one peripheral blood draw, around 100 mL on average, collected into heparinised tubes. Using a panel that included CD45RO, CCR7, CD25, CD127, CD95 and CD27, naive, central memory, regulatory and stem cell-like memory CD4+ T cells were sorted on a BD FACSAria II. A purity above 95% was achieved for all sorted populations. PBMCs were separated immediately by Lymphoprep density gradient centrifugation and were stained directly, without being cultured. To minimize batch effects, samples were stained and sorted in pairs, one healthy donor with one patient per experiment. The CDR3, from cysteine to phenylalanine, totals 14 residues. Only the CDR3 region is kept as DNA, spanning 42 bases read in frame from base 1. The germline V gene encodes CDR1 ENHRY and CDR2 SYGVKD. V is pruned by 6 bases and J by 3 bases, leaving 3 bases of the junction without a gene match.

The rearranged chain carries TRBV10-3 and TRBJ2-1; TRBD1 aligns with 9 central bases. The sequencing sample was made of naive CD4+ T cells from blood. The cell subset or site tag for this specimen amounts to: true naive CD4+ T cells. The clonotype originates from a woman younger than 30 in good health. The sequence in DNA is TGTGCCATCAGGGACAGGGGCCTCTACAATGAGCAGTTCTTC. Its product reads: CAIRDRGLYNEQFF.